The rows below give T cell receptor beta chains drawn from one sample of a study of early T cells in non-severe SARS-CoV-2 infection. TCRdb recomputed calls from the 5' RACE reads with MiXCR, one row per CDR3 protein. This table has approximately 77,000 distinct CDR3 sequences, 10% to 15% appearing once. The specimen comprised whole blood, sampled at baseline. These receptors all stem from an adult who was a healthcare worker with PCR-confirmed SARS-CoV-2 infection or an uninfected control (not recorded which). The donor label of this sample is uncertain. The CDR3 runs from the conserved cysteine through the conserved F or W. A D gene is named only where the DNA matches it firmly. Some rows mark clone size as missing; the rest say once, few, many or name a class of expanded clone.

TRBV5-1	TRBJ2-7	NA	NA	CASSLAPGTYEQYF	TGCGCCAGCAGCTTGGCCCCGGGAACCTACGAGCAGTACTTC
TRBV7-8	TRBJ1-5	TRBD1	many	CASSLTVSRGYQPQHF	TGTGCCAGCAGCTTAACCGTTAGCAGGGGGTATCAGCCCCAGCATTTT
TRBV27	TRBJ2-7	TRBD2	NA	CASSRGTSGTREKYEQYF	TGTGCCAGCAGCCGGGGGACTAGCGGAACGAGGGAAAAGTACGAGCAGTACTTC
TRBV27	TRBJ2-3	TRBD2	few	CASSADASGLPWGTQYF	TGTGCCAGCAGTGCGGACGCTAGCGGCCTCCCCTGGGGTACGCAGTATTTT
TRBV18	TRBJ2-2	NA	NA	CASSPSSGELFF	TGTGCCAGCTCACCTTCCAGCGGGGAGCTGTTTTTT
TRBV5-5	TRBJ2-2	NA	NA	CASSLRVNTGELFF	TGTGCCAGCAGCTTGAGGGTTAACACCGGGGAGCTGTTTTTT
TRBV4-1	TRBJ2-1	TRBD1	many	CASSQDYRGEQFF	TGCGCCAGCAGCCAAGATTACAGGGGTGAGCAGTTCTTC
TRBV6-5	TRBJ2-7	TRBD1	NA	CASSYTGQGASEQYF	TGTGCCAGCAGTTACACCGGACAGGGGGCTAGCGAGCAGTACTTC
TRBV20-1	TRBJ1-2	NA	NA	CSALLGNYGYTF	TGCAGTGCCCTTTTAGGAAACTATGGCTACACCTTC
TRBV6-1	TRBJ2-4	NA	NA	CASNPKGSGLSVKNIQYF	TGTGCCAGCAACCCGAAGGGGTCGGGACTTAGCGTCAAAAACATTCAGTACTTC
TRBV9	TRBJ2-1	TRBD2	NA	CASTGGPSSYNEQFF	TGTGCCAGCACGGGGGGACCTAGCTCCTACAATGAGCAGTTCTTC
TRBV24-1	TRBJ2-1	NA	many	CATSDSPARNEQFF	TGTGCCACCAGTGATTCCCCCGCCCGCAATGAGCAGTTCTTC
TRBV29-1	TRBJ2-2	NA	many	CSVARGRANTGELFF	TGCAGCGTTGCTCGGGGGAGAGCCAACACCGGGGAGCTGTTTTTT
TRBV20-1	TRBJ2-3	TRBD1	many	CSASARQGSMDTDTQYF	TGCAGTGCTAGTGCGAGACAGGGGAGTATGGACACAGATACGCAGTATTTT
TRBV19	TRBJ1-3	NA	NA	CASKGSGNTIYF	TGTGCCAGTAAAGGCTCTGGAAACACCATATATTTT
TRBV9	TRBJ2-2	NA	NA	CASSVAGSTPTGELFF	TGTGCCAGCAGCGTAGCTGGATCTACCCCCACCGGGGAGCTGTTTTTT
TRBV19	TRBJ2-2	TRBD1	many	CASSTTGWTGELFF	TGTGCCAGTAGTACGACAGGGTGGACCGGGGAGCTGTTTTTT
TRBV6-5	TRBJ1-4	NA	NA	CASSWTVYNEKLFF	TGTGCCAGCAGTTGGACGGTATATAATGAAAAACTGTTTTTT
TRBV7-2	TRBJ1-2	TRBD1	NA	CASSFRDRAGYTF	TGTGCCAGCAGCTTTAGGGACAGGGCTGGCTACACCTTC
TRBV12-3/TRBV12-4	TRBJ2-1	NA	many	CASSFGIRYNEQFF	TGTGCCAGCAGTTTCGGAATCCGATACAATGAGCAGTTCTTC
TRBV20-1	TRBJ1-2	NA	NA	CSAPSMPNYGYTF	TGCAGTGCACCCAGTATGCCTAACTATGGCTACACCTTC
TRBV7-2	TRBJ2-7	TRBD1	NA	CASSSGPGQGTYEQYF	TGTGCCAGCAGCTCAGGTCCGGGACAGGGGACCTACGAGCAGTACTTC
TRBV5-1	TRBJ2-3	TRBD1	many	CASSLGTGGGTDTQYF	TGCGCCAGCAGCTTGGGGACAGGGGGAGGCACAGATACGCAGTATTTT
TRBV12-3/TRBV12-4	TRBJ1-2	NA	NA	CASSMRMGYGYTF	TGTGCCAGCAGTATGCGGATGGGCTATGGCTACACCTTC
TRBV6-2/TRBV6-3	TRBJ2-4	NA	few	CASSRRLRAKNIQYF	TGTGCCAGCAGTCGACGGCTACGAGCCAAAAACATTCAGTACTTC
TRBV27	TRBJ2-2	TRBD1	many	CASSLQGVQNTGELFF	TGTGCCAGCAGTTTACAGGGGGTTCAGAACACCGGGGAGCTGTTTTTT
TRBV18	TRBJ2-1	NA	few	CASSRKTAYNEQFF	TGTGCCAGCTCACGGAAGACAGCTTACAATGAGCAGTTCTTC
TRBV15	TRBJ2-7	TRBD2	NA	CATSGGGPNEQYF	TGTGCCACCAGCGGCGGGGGTCCCAACGAGCAGTACTTC
TRBV2	TRBJ2-4	NA	few	CASSWAGPLAKNIQYF	TGTGCCAGCAGTTGGGCAGGACCCCTAGCCAAAAACATTCAGTACTTC
TRBV19	TRBJ2-7	NA	NA	CASSILISSYEQYF	TGTGCCAGTAGTATCCTCATCTCCTCCTACGAGCAGTACTTC
TRBV6-2/TRBV6-3	TRBJ2-7	NA	many	CASSPNIGAYEQYF	TGTGCCAGCAGTCCCAACATTGGGGCCTACGAGCAGTACTTC
TRBV3-1	TRBJ1-1	TRBD1	few	CASRETGGLYTEAFF	TGTGCCAGCAGGGAGACAGGGGGCCTGTACACTGAAGCTTTCTTT
TRBV15	TRBJ1-5	NA	many	CATSSNADQPQHF	TGTGCCACCAGCAGCAACGCAGATCAGCCCCAGCATTTT
TRBV7-9	TRBJ2-5	TRBD1	few	CASSSPKTGWEETQYF	TGTGCCAGCAGCTCACCGAAGACAGGGTGGGAGGAGACCCAGTACTTC
TRBV11-3	TRBJ1-2	TRBD1	few	CASSLDSGQGAFRYGYTF	TGTGCCAGCAGCTTAGATTCGGGACAGGGGGCCTTCCGCTATGGCTACACCTTC
TRBV18	TRBJ1-1	NA	few	CASSNQIVNTEAFF	TGTGCCAGCTCCAACCAAATAGTGAACACTGAAGCTTTCTTT
TRBV3-1	TRBJ2-1	NA	few	CASSLGGSMYNEQFF	TGTGCCAGCAGCCTCGGAGGGTCCATGTACAATGAGCAGTTCTTC
TRBV7-6	TRBJ1-1	TRBD1	many	CASSLILRDRNTEAFF	TGTGCCAGCAGCTTAATTTTGAGGGACAGGAACACTGAAGCTTTCTTT
TRBV5-1	TRBJ2-2	NA	few	CASSAFLNTGELFF	TGCGCCAGCAGCGCCTTCCTGAACACCGGGGAGCTGTTTTTT
TRBV7-2	TRBJ1-5	NA	few	CASSLRSGINQPQHF	TGTGCCAGCAGCTTAAGGTCAGGGATCAATCAGCCCCAGCATTTT
TRBV7-8	TRBJ2-1	NA	NA	CASSFFLMGAPYNEQFF	TGTGCCAGCAGCTTCTTCCTTATGGGGGCTCCCTACAATGAGCAGTTCTTC
TRBV11-2	TRBJ2-2	NA	few	CASSFTGSNTGELFF	TGTGCCAGCAGCTTTACAGGGTCGAACACCGGGGAGCTGTTTTTT
TRBV5-6	TRBJ1-1	NA	NA	CASSWGGRVNTEAFF	TGTGCCAGCAGCTGGGGTGGGAGGGTGAACACTGAAGCTTTCTTT
TRBV10-1	TRBJ1-5	NA	NA	CASSESSLQPQHF	TGCGCCAGCAGTGAGTCAAGCCTCCAGCCCCAGCATTTT